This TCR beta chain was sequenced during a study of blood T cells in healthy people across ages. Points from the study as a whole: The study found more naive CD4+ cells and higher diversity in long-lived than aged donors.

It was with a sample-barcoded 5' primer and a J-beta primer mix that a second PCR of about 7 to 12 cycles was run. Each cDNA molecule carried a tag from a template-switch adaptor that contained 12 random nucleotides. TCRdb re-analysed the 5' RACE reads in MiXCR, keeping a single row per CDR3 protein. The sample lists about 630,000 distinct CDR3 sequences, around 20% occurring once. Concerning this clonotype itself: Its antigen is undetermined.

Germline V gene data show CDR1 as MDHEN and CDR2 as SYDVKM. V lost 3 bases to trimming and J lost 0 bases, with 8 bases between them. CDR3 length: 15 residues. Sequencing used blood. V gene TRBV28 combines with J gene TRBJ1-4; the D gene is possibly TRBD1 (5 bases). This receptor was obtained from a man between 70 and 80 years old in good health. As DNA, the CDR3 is TGTGCCAGCAGTTTTGAGACAGCAACTAATGAAAAACTGTTTTTT. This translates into CASSFETATNEKLFF.